Below are 14 T cell receptor beta chains sequenced from a single sample in a study of blood T cell repertoires in COVID-19. The table came from immunoSEQ multiplex PCR; TCRdb's copy has only in-frame clones and leaves some out. This sample carries about 200,000 clones, roughly 84% of them seen once, and the ten largest clones take about 13%. Sequenced sample: peripheral blood. The receptors originated from a human donor in a cohort sampled during active COVID-19.

The chain carries TRBV4-1 and TRBJ1-5; D remains ambiguous. There are 13 residues in the CDR3. Germline CDR1 reads MGHRA; CDR2 reads YSYEKL. The V end was cut by 0 bases, the J end by 7 bases, with 7 bases between. The CDR3 sequence: CASSQDPGQPQHF. DNA of the CDR3: TGCGCCAGCAGCCAAGACCCCGGGCAGCCCCAGCATTTT.

This clone occurred once. The chain has TRBV3-1 (or the pseudogene TRBV3-2) and TRBJ2-2; D gene uncertain. CDR3 size: 14 residues. CDR1 is LGHDT, CDR2 YNNKEL, per germline (reference sequence). Trimming left V 3 bases short and J 5 bases short, with 10 bases between. The CDR3 reads CASSHRERTGELFF. The CDR3 DNA sequence: TGTGCCAGCAGCCATCGAGAGCGAACCGGGGAGCTGTTTTTT.

The chain uses TRBV5-8 and TRBJ2-7, with 7 nucleotides matching TRBD2. Germline V gene data show CDR1 as SGHTS and CDR2 as YDEGEE. The V segment lost 0 bases and the J segment 0 bases; nucleotides outside the gene matches: 6. The CDR3 is 16 residues long. CDR3 protein: CASSLVRGVSSYEQYF. Written as DNA, the CDR3 is TGTGCCAGCAGCTTGGTTCGGGGGGTCAGCTCCTACGAGCAGTACTTC.

This chain uses TRBV5-3 with TRBJ2-1; D gene unclear. TRBV5-3 is an ORF; its function is uncertain. CDR3 size: 15 residues. With 1 base removed from V and 0 bases from J, the gap between germline ends came to 8 bases. The CDR3 region has the DNA TGTGCCAGAAGCTTGACTCGATGCTCCTACAATGAGCAGTTCTTC. Its translation: CARSLTRCSYNEQFF.

The chain uses TRBV18 and TRBJ2-3; the D gene is possibly TRBD2 (6 bases). Trimming took off 0 bases at V and 4 bases at J, with 11 bases between the two ends. The CDR3 is 15 amino acids. The germline V gene has CDR1 KGHSH and CDR2 LQKENI. The CDR3 reads CASSPPQGGADTQYF. The CDR3 DNA reads TGTGCCAGCTCACCACCCCAGGGAGGAGCAGATACGCAGTATTTT.

CDR3 region: CASSQDTGGYQPQHF. CDR3 nucleotides: TGCGCCAGCAGCCAAGATACGGGAGGGTATCAGCCCCAGCATTTT. The chain joins TRBV4-1 to TRBJ1-5, with no clear D. The CDR3 runs 15 residues. From germline, CDR1 is MGHRA and CDR2 YSYEKL. The ends were cut back, 0 bases at V and 5 bases at J, with 11 bases in the middle.

The chain links TRBV3-1 (or the pseudogene TRBV3-2) to TRBJ2-1, with 12 positions matching TRBD2. This CDR3 spans 16 amino acids. Germline CDR1 and CDR2: LGHDT and YNNKEL (reference sequence). Losses at the gene ends were 4 bases for V and 7 bases for J; bases not matched to a gene: 8. The CDR3 region is CASSRLTSGSGNEQFF. CDR3 coding DNA: TGTGCCAGCAGCCGTTTGACTAGCGGGAGTGGTAATGAGCAGTTCTTC.

This chain connects TRBV12-3 or TRBV12-4 to TRBJ2-1; D may be TRBD2 (6 bases). V dropped 5 bases and J dropped 12 bases, with 17 bases sitting between them. The CDR3 length is 13 residues. DNA for the CDR3: TGTGCCAGCAGTCTCCCCCCCGGGGGTTGGCAGTTCTTC. Translated, it gives CASSLPPGGWQFF.

This chain uses TRBV12-3 or TRBV12-4 with TRBJ1-1, with TRBD1 matching 7 bases. This CDR3 contains 13 residues. Losses at the gene ends were 4 bases for V and 10 bases for J; bases not matched to a gene: 9. The CDR3 DNA reads as TGTGCCAGCAGTTCACAGGGGAGCTGGGGAGCTTTCTTT. It is translated as CASSSQGSWGAFF.

This clone is a singleton in its sample. This rearrangement joins TRBV7-9 to TRBJ2-5; D is ambiguous. The V gene lost 2 bases and the J gene lost 1 base, with 5 bases spanning the gap. This CDR3 region has 13 residues. The V gene's germline CDR1 is SEHNR and CDR2 FQNEAQ (reference sequence). DNA of the CDR3: TGTGCCAGCAGCTTAACAGTCCAAGAGACCCAGTACTTC. Its protein product is CASSLTVQETQYF.

The rearrangement uses TRBV5-8 and TRBJ2-5; 10 bases are a match to TRBD1. V lost 4 bases, J lost 5 bases, and 8 bases stayed unmatched. This CDR3 has 15 residues. CDR1 is SGHTS and CDR2 is YDEGEE in the germline V gene. CDR3 loop: CASSPGTGVSETQYF. The DNA of the CDR3 is TGTGCCAGCAGCCCCGGGACAGGGGTGAGCGAGACCCAGTACTTC.

This rearrangement joins TRBV19 to TRBJ2-5, with 7 bases aligning to TRBD2. J was trimmed by 2 bases and V by 7 bases; bases with no gene match: 16. Per germline, CDR1 LNHDA and CDR2 SQIVND (reference sequence). The CDR3 is made up of 17 amino acids. As DNA, the CDR3 is TGTGCCAGTAATTCGGGGAGGGCCGGCCCCCTACAAGAGACCCAGTACTTC. It encodes CASNSGRAGPLQETQYF.

V gene TRBV4-1 combines with J gene TRBJ2-2; 16 bases line up with TRBD2. From germline, CDR1 is MGHRA and CDR2 YSYEKL. Trimming at V came to 3 bases and at J to 8 bases, leaving 6 bases not matched to a gene. The CDR3 spans 17 residues. The CDR3 region is CASSHTGLAGGQGELFF. For the CDR3, the DNA is TGCGCCAGCAGCCATACGGGACTAGCGGGAGGGCAGGGGGAGCTGTTTTTT.

The chain joins TRBV27 to TRBJ1-1; no definite D call. CDR3 size: 14 residues. Between the trimmed V and J ends, which lost 3 bases and 6 bases, there was a span of 14 bases. Looked up from germline, CDR1 is MNHEY and CDR2 is SMNVEV (reference sequence). The CDR3 spells CASSFNSWASEAFF. The CDR3 bases are TGTGCCAGCAGTTTTAACAGTTGGGCATCTGAAGCTTTCTTT.